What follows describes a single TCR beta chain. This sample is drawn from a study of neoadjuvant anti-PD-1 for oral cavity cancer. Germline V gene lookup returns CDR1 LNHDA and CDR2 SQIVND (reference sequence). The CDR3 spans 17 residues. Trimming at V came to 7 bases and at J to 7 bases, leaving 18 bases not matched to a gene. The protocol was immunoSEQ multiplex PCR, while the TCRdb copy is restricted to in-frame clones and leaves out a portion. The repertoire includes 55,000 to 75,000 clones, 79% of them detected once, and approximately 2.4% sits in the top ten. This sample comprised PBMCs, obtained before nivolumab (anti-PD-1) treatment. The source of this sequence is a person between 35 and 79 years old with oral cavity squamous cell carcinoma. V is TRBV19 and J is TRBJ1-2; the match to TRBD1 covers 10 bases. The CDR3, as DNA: TGTGCCAGTAAGAAGGGGTACCGGGACAGGGGATTTAGTGGCTACACCTTC. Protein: CASKKGYRDRGFSGYTF.